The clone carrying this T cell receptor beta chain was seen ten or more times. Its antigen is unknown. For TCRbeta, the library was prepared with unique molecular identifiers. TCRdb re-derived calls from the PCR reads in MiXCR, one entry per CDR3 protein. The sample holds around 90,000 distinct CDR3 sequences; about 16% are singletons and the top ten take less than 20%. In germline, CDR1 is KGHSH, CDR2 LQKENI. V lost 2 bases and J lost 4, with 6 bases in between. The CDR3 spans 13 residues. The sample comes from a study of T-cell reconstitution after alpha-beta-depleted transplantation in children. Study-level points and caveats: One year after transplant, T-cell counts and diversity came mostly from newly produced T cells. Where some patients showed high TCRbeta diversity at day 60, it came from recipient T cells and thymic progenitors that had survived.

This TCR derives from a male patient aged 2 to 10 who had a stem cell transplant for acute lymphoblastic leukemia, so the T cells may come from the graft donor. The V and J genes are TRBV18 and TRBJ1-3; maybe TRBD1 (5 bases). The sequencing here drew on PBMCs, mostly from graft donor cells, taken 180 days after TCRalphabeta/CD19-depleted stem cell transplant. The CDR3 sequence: CASSPGDGNTIYF. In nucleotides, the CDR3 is TGTGCCAGCTCACCAGGGGACGGAAACACCATATATTTT.